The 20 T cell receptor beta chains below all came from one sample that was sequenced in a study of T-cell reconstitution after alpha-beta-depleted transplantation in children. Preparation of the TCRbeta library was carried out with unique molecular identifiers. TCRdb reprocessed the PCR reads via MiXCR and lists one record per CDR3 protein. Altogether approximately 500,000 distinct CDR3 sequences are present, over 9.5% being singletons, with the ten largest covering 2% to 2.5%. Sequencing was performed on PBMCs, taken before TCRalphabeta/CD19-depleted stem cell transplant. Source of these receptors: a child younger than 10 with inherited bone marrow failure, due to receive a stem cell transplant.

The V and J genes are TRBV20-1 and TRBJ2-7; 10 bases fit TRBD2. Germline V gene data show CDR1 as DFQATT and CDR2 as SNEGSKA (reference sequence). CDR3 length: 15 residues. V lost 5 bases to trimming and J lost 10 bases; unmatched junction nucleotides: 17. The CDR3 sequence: CSAAGELAGNHIQYF. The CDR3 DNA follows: TGCAGTGCTGCGGGGGAACTAGCGGGAAACCATATACAGTACTTC.

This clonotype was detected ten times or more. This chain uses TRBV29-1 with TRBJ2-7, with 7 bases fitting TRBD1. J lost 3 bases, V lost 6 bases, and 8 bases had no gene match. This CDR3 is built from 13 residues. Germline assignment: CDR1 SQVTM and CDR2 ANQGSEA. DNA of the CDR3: TGCAGCGTACGGACCGGGACAGACTACGAGCAGTACTTC. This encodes CSVRTGTDYEQYF.

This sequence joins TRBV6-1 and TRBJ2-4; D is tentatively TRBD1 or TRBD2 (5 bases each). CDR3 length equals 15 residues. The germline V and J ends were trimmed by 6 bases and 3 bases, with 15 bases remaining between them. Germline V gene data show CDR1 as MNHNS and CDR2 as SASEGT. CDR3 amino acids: CASSIMGTSKNIQYF. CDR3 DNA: TGTGCCAGCAGCATCATGGGGACGAGCAAAAACATTCAGTACTTC.

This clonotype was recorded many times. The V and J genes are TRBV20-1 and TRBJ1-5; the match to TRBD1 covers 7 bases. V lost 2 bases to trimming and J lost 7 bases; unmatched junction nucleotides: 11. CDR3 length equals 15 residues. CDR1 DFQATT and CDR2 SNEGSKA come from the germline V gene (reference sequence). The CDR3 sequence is CSARRTGGGGQPQHF. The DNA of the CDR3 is TGCAGTGCTAGAAGGACAGGCGGCGGAGGGCAGCCCCAGCATTTT.

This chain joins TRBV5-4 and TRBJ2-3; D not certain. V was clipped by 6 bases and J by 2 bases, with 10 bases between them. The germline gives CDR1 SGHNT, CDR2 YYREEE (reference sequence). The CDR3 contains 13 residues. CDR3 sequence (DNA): TGTGCCAGCACTCCCAGAAACACAGATACGCAGTATTTT. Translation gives CASTPRNTDTQYF.

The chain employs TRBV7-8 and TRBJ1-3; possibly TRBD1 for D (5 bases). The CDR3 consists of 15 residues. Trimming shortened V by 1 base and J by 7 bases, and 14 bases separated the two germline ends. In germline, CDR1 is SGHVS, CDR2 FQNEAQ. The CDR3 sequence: CASSLGDDGLNTIYF. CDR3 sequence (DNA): TGTGCCAGCAGCTTAGGGGACGACGGATTGAACACCATATATTTT.

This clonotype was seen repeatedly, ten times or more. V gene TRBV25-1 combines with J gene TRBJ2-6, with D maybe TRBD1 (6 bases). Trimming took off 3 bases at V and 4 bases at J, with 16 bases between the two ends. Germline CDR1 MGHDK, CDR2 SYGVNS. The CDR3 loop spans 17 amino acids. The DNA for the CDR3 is TGTGCCAGCAGTGATCCGGGTTTGGGGGCCGGGGCCAACGTCCTGACTTTC. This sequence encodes CASSDPGLGAGANVLTF.

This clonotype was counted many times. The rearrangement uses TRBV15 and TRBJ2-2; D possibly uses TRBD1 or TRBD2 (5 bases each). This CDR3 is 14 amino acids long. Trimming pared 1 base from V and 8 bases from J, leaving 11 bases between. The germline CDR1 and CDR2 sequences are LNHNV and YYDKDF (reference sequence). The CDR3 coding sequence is TGTGCCACCAGCAGAGGGGACGCCGCAGGGGAGCTGTTTTTT. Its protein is CATSRGDAAGELFF.

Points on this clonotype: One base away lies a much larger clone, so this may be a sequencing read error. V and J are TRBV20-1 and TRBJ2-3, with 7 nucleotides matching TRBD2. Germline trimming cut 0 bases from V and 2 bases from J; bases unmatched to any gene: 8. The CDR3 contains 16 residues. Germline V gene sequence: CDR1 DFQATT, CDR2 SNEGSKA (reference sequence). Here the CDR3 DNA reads TGCAGTGCTAGAGATCTACGAGCGGGAATCACAGATACGCAGTATTTT. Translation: CSARDLRAGITDTQYF.

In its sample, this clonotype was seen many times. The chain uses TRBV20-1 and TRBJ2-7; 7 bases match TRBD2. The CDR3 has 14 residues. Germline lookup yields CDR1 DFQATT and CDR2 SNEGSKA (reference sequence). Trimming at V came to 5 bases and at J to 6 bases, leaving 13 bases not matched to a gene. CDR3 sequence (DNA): TGCAGTGCTTTAGGTTGGCGGGAGCGAATCGAGCAGTACTTC. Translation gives CSALGWRERIEQYF.

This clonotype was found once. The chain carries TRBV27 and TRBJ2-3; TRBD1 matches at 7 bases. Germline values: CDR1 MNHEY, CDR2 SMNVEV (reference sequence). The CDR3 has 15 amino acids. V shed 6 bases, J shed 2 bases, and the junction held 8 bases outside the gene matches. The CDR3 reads CASRPGQRITDTQYF. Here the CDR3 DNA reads TGTGCCAGCAGGCCGGGACAGCGGATCACAGATACGCAGTATTTT.

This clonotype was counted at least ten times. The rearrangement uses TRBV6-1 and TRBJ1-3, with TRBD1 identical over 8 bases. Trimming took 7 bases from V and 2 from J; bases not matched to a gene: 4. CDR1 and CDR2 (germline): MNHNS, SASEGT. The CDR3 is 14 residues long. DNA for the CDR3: TGTGCCAGCACCCCGGACAGGGCTGGAAACACCATATATTTT. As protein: CASTPDRAGNTIYF.

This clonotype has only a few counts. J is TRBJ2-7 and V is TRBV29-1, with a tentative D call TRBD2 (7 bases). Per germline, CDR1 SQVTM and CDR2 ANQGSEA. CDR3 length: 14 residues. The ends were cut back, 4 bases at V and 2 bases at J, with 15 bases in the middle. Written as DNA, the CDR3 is TGCAGCGTTGCGGGGGGCAGTACGACCTACGAGCAGTACTTC. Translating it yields CSVAGGSTTYEQYF.

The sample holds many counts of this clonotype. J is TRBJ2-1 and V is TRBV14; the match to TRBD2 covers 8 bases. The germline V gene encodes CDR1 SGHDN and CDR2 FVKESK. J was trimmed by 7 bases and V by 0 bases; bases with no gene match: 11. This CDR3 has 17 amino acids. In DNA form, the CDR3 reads TGTGCCAGCAGCCAAGATGGACTAGCCCCACGGGGAAATGAGCAGTTCTTC. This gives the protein CASSQDGLAPRGNEQFF.

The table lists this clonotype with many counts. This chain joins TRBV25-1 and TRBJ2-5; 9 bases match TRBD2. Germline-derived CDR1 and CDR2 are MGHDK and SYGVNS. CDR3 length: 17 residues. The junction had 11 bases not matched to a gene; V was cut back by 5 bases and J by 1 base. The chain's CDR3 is CASSRLAGRTFQETQYF. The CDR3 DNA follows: TGTGCCAGCAGTCGGCTAGCGGGACGCACATTCCAAGAGACCCAGTACTTC. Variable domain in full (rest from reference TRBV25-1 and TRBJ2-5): EADIYQTPRYLVIGTGKKITLECSQTMGHDKMYWYQQDPGMELHLIHYSYGVNSTEKGDLSSESTVSRIRTEHFPLTLESARPSHTSQYLCASSRLAGRTFQETQYFGPGTRLLVL.

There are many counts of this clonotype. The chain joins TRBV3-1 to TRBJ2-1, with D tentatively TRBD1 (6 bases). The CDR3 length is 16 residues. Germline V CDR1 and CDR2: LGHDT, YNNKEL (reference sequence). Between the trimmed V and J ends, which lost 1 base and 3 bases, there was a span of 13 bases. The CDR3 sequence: CASSQVRVGGYNEQFF. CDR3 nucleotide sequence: TGTGCCAGCAGCCAAGTTCGAGTAGGGGGCTACAATGAGCAGTTCTTC.

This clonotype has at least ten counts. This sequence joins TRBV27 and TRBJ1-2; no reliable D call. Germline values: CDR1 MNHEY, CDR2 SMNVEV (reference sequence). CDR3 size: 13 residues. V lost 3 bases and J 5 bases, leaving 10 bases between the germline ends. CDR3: CASSLTQFYGYTF. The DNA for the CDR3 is TGTGCCAGCAGTTTGACACAGTTTTATGGCTACACCTTC.

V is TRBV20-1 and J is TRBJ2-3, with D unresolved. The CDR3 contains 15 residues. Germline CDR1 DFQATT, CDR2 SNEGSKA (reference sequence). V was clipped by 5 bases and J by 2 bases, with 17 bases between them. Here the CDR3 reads CSASNYSLLTDTQYF. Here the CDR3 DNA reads TGCAGTGCTTCAAACTACAGCCTTCTCACAGATACGCAGTATTTT.

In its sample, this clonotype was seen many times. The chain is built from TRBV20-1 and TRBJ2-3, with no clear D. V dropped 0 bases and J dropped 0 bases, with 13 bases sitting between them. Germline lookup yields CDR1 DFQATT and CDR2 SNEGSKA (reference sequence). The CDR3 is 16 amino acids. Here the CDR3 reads CSARDWSATSTDTQYF. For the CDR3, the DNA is TGCAGTGCTAGAGATTGGTCAGCAACTAGCACAGATACGCAGTATTTT.

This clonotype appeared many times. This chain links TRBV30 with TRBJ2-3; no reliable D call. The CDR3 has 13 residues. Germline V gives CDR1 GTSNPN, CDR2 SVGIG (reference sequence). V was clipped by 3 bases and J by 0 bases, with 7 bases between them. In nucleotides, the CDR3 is TGTGCCTGGAGGTCTCATAGCACAGATACGCAGTATTTT. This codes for CAWRSHSTDTQYF.